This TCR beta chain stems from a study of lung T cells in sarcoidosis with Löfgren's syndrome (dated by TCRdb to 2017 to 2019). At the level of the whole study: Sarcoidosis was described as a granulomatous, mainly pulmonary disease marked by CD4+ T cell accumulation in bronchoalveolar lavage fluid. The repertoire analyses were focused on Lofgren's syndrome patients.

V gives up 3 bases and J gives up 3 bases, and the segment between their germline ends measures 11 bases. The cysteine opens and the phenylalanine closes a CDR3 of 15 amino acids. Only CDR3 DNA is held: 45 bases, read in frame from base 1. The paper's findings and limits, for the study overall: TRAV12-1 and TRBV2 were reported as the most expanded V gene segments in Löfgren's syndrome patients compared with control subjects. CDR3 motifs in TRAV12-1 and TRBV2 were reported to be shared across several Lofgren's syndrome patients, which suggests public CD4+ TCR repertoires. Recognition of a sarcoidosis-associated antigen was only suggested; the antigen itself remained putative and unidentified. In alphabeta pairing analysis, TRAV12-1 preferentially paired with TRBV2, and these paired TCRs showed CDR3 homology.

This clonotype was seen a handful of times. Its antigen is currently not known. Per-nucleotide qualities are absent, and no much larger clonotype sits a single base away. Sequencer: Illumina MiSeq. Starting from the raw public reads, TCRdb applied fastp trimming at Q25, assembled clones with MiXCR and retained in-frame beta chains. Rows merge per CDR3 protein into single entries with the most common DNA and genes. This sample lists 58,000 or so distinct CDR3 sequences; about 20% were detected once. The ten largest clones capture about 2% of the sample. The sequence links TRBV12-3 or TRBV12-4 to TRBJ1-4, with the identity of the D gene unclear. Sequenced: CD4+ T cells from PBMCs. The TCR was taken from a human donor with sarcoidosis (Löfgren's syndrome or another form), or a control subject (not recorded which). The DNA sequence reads TGTGCCAGCAGTTTTGGGGAGGAATCTAATGAAAAACTGTTTTTT. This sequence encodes CASSFGEESNEKLFF.